This T cell receptor (beta chain) was recovered during a study of blood T cell dynamics during melanoma immunotherapy. Only in-frame clones appear in the TCRdb table, and some are missing; sequencing was by immunoSEQ multiplex PCR. In the table there are about 7,200 clones, roughly 85% of which are singletons. The CDR3 spans 14 residues. Germline V gene data show CDR1 as GTSNPN and CDR2 as SVGIG (reference sequence). The V gene end was trimmed by 3 bases and the J gene end by 9 bases; junction bases not matched to a gene: 8. The time point here: week 3, after first cycle of checkpoint inhibitor. The sequence came from a human donor with melanoma. Some clones in this sample may be carry-over from other donors' samples. Sequencing was performed on blood, taken from a patient treated with checkpoint blockade. The J gene is TRBJ1-6, the V gene TRBV30; 7 bases align to TRBD1. This CDR3 is CAWRGDRVSSPLHF. The CDR3 nucleotides are TGTGCCTGGAGGGGAGACAGGGTGAGTTCACCCCTCCACTTT. Combining the CDR3 with reference TRBV30 and TRBJ1-6 gives the whole variable domain SQTIHQWPATLVQPVGSPLSLECTVEGTSNPNLYWYRQAAGRGLQLLFYSVGIGQISSEVPQNLSASRPQDRQFILSSKKLLLSDSGFYLCAWRGDRVSSPLHFGNGTRLTVT.